This T cell receptor (beta chain) was found in a study of shared clonotypes between healthy human individuals. Study-level findings and limits: The generation probabilities recorded for non-shared clonotypes fell below those of clonotypes shared by all four donors.

At the deep level, the assay was run. Method: immunoSEQ multiplex PCR; TCRdb's copy keeps in-frame clones and lacks some. The repertoire consists of approximately 1.5 million clones, with 98% to 99% occurring once and the leading ten covering about 0.4%. The CDR3 loop spans 14 amino acids. About this clone: Its antigen is not identified.

This chain uses TRBV21-1 with TRBJ2-2; TRBD2, the D gene given by the table, was not confirmed from the DNA. TRBV21-1 is annotated as a pseudogene. The specimen was naive CD4+ T cells sorted from blood. Subset denoted: CD45RA+ positively selected. This TCR was recovered from a man aged 25 to 45 in good health. The CDR3 here is CASIKEMNTGELFF. The CDR3 DNA follows: TGTGCCAGCATTAAGGAGATGAACACCGGGGAGCTGTTTTTT.